The rows below give T cell receptor beta chains drawn from one sample of a study of cytomegalovirus exposure and HLA in healthy donors. Clones were sequenced by immunoSEQ multiplex PCR, and TCRdb holds only the in-frame ones, with some missing. The profile covers around 64,000 clones, with about 69% appearing a single time and 6.5% to 8.5% taken by the ten largest. Sequencing input: PBMCs. The receptors shown here come from a man aged 25-45 years in good health and CMV-seropositive. The CDR3 runs from the conserved cysteine through the conserved F or W. The D gene is left open where the match is weak. A row's size may be missing; if present it is once, few, many or a size class.

TRBJ1-3,TRBV28,.,.,TGTGCCAGCAGTTTAGAGCTGGGGCTGGGAAACACCATATATTTT,CASSLELGLGNTIYF
TRBJ1-3,TRBV23-1,.,.,TGCGCCAGCAGTCAACCCCTTCCACTTGGAAACACCATATATTTT,CASSQPLPLGNTIYF
TRBJ1-2,TRBV29-1,.,.,TGCAGCATCGACAGAACCCTCCACTCTCGCCGATTCTATGGCTACACCTTC,CSIDRTLHSRRFYGYTF
TRBJ1-5,TRBV4-1,once,.,TGCGCCAGCAGCCAAGAGCCGGTGAATCAGCCCCAGCATTTT,CASSQEPVNQPQHF
TRBJ1-3,TRBV23-1,.,.,TGCGCCAGCAGTCTTCCCTTCTTGACGGGTCTTTGTGGAAACACCATATATTTT,CASSLPFLTGLCGNTIYF
TRBJ2-3,TRBV9,few,TRBD1,TGTGCCAGCAGCGCCTCGACAGGGGGCGTAGAAGATACGCAGTATTTT,CASSASTGGVEDTQYF
TRBJ2-7,TRBV18,.,.,TGTGCCAGCTCACCACCGGTCAGCTCCTACGAGCAGTACTTC,CASSPPVSSYEQYF
TRBJ1-4,TRBV6-6,.,TRBD1,TGTGCCAGCAGACCGACAGGGATGGGTGAAAAACTGTTTTTT,CASRPTGMGEKLFF
TRBJ1-5,TRBV19,once,.,TGTGCCAGTAGTGATGGGGCGGGATCCAAACTATATAGCAATCAGCCCCAGCATTTT,CASSDGAGSKLYSNQPQHF
TRBJ2-2,TRBV5-6,.,TRBD1,TGTGCCAGCAGCCTCACAGGGGGCGTCACCGGGGAGCTGTTTTTT,CASSLTGGVTGELFF
TRBJ2-7,TRBV7-9,.,.,TGTGCCAGCAGCTTAGCGCAAGGGGGAGCCTACGAGCAGTACTTC,CASSLAQGGAYEQYF
TRBJ1-1,TRBV28,.,.,TGTGCCAGCAGTTTTCCAGGGATTACTGAAGCTTTCTTT,CASSFPGITEAFF
TRBJ2-7,TRBV9,.,TRBD2,TGTGCCAGCAGCGTATGGGTAGCGGGGGAGAACTACTACGAGCAGTACTTC,CASSVWVAGENYYEQYF
TRBJ1-3,TRBV7-9,once,.,TGTGCCAGCAGCTTAGGGGCGGGGATGGCTGGAAACACCATATATTTT,CASSLGAGMAGNTIYF
TRBJ1-2,TRBV10-3,.,TRBD1,TGTGCCGTTCCCATGGGACAGGGCGGGATCTATGGCTACACCTTC,CAVPMGQGGIYGYTF